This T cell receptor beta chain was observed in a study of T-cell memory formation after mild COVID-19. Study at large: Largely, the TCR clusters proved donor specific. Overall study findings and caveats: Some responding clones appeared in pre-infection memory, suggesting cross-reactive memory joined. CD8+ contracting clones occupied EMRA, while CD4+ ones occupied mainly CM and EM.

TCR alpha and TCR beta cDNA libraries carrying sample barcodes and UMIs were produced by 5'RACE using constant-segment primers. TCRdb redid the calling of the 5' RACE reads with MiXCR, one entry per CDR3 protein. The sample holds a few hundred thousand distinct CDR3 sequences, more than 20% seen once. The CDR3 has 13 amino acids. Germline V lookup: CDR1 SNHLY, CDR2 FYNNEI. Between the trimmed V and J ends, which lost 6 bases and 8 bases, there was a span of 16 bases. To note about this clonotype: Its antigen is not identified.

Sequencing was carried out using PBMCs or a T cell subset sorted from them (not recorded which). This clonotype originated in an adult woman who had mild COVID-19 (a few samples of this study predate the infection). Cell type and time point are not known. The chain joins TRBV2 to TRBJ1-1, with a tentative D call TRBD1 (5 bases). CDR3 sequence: CASRGWGKSEAFF. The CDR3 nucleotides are TGTGCCAGCAGGGGGTGGGGGAAATCCGAAGCTTTCTTT.